This T cell receptor (beta chain) comes out of a study of T cells in tuberculosis. At the level of the study: T cells were selected with CD1B tetramers loaded with glucose monomycolate.

The CDR3 contains 14 residues. The V and J ends lost 4 bases and 6 bases respectively, with 15 bases between them. CDR1 is SGHRS and CDR2 is YFSETQ in the germline V gene. For this clone: What it recognizes is unknown.

TCRdb's copy holds only in-frame clones and misses some; the assay was immunoSEQ multiplex PCR. Of roughly 7,100 clones listed, just under 95% were seen once; the top ten hold more than 9%. Whole-study findings and limits: GMM-specific TCRs were nearer to active tuberculosis alpha repertoires, suggesting expansion.

The TCR was taken from an adult with tuberculosis. The chain carries TRBV5-1 and TRBJ2-3, with D perhaps matching TRBD1 (6 bases). The sequencing input was PBMCs. The CDR3, as DNA: TGCGCCAGCAGCATACCGACAGGCTCCGATACGCAGTATTTT. As protein: CASSIPTGSDTQYF.